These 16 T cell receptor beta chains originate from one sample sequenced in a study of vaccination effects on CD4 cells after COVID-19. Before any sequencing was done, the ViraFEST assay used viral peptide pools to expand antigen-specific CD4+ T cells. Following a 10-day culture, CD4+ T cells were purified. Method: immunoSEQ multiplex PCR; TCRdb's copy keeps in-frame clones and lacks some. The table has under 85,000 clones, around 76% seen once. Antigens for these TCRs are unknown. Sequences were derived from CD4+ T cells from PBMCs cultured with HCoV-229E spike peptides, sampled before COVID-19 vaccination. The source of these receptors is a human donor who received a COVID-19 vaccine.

CDR3 amino acids: CATSDPKGVSGELFF. The CDR3 DNA reads as TGTGCCACCAGTGATCCCAAGGGGGTCTCCGGGGAGCTGTTTTTT. The J gene is TRBJ2-2, the V gene TRBV24-1, with D possibly TRBD1 on 6 matching bases. This CDR3 contains 15 residues. V lost 3 bases and J 6 bases, leaving 13 bases between the germline ends. Germline V CDR1 and CDR2: KGHDR, SFDVKD.

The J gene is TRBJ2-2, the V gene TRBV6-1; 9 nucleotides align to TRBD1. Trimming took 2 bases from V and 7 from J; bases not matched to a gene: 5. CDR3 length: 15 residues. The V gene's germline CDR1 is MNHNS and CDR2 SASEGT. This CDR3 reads CASSELQGAIGELFF. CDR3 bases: TGTGCCAGCAGTGAATTACAGGGGGCGATCGGGGAGCTGTTTTTT.

The CDR3 is CASSLDRGLQETQYF. The CDR3 nucleotides are TGTGCCAGCAGCTTGGACAGGGGGCTCCAAGAGACCCAGTACTTC. The rearrangement uses TRBV5-4 and TRBJ2-5, with 9 bases matching TRBD1. V gave up 0 bases and J gave up 1 base; unmatched junction bases: 1. The CDR3 loop spans 15 amino acids. Germline assignment: CDR1 SGHNT and CDR2 YYREEE (reference sequence).

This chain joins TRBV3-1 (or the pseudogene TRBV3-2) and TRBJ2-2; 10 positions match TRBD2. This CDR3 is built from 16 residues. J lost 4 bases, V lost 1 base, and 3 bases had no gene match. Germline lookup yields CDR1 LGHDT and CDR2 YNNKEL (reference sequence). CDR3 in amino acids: CASSQVVAGGTGELFF. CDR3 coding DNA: TGTGCCAGCAGCCAAGTCGTAGCGGGGGGCACCGGGGAGCTGTTTTTT.

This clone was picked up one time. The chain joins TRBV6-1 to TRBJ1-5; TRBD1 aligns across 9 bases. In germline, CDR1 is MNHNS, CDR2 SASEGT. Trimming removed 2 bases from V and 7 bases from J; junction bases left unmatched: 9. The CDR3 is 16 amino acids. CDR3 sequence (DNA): TGTGCCAGCAGTGAACTGAGGACAGGGGCACTACAGCCCCAGCATTTT. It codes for CASSELRTGALQPQHF.

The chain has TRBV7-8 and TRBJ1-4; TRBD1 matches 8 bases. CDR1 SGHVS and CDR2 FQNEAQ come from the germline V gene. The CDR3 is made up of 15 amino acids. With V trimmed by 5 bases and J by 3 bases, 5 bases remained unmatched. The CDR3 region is CASSVRGLANEKLFF. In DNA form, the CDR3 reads TGTGCCAGCAGCGTCAGGGGGCTCGCTAATGAAAAACTGTTTTTT.

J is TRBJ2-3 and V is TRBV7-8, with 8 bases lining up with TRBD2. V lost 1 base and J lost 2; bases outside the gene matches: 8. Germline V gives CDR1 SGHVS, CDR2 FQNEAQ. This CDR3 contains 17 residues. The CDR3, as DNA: TGTGCCAGCAGCTTAGAGACTAGCGAAGGGGACACAGATACGCAGTATTTT. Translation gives CASSLETSEGDTDTQYF.

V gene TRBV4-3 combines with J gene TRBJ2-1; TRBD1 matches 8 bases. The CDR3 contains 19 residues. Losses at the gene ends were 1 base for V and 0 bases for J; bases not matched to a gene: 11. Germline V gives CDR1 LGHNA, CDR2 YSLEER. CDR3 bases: TGCGCCAGCAGCCAAGTTCAGGGGGCCAGACACAGCTCCTACAATGAGCAGTTCTTC. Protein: CASSQVQGARHSSYNEQFF.

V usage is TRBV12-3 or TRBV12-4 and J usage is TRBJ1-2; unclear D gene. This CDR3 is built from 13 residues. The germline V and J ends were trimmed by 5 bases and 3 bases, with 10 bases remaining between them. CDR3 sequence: CASSRYGDYGYTF. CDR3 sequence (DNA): TGTGCCAGCAGTCGTTATGGGGACTATGGCTACACCTTC.

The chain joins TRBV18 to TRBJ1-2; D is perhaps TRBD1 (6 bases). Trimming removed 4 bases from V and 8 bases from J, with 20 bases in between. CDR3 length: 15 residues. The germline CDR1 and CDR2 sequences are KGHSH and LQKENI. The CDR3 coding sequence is TGTGCCAGCTCACAGGACAGAGAGGCCTCGGGGGGCTACACCTTC. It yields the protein CASSQDREASGGYTF. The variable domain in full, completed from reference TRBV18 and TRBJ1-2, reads NAGVMQNPRHLVRRRGQEARLRCSPMKGHSHVYWYRQLPEEGLKFMVYLQKENIIDESGMPKERFSAEFPKEGPSILRIQQVVRGDSAAYFCASSQDREASGGYTFGSGTRLTVV.

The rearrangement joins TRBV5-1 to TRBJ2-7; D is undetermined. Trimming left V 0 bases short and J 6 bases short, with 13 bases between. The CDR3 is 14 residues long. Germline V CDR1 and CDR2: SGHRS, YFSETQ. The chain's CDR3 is CASSLGVSGSEQYV. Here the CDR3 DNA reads TGCGCCAGCAGCTTGGGGGTATCGGGCAGCGAGCAGTACGTC.

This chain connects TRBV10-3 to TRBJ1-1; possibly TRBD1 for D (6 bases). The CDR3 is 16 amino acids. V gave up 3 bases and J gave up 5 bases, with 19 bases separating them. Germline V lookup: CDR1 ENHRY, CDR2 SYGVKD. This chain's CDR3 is CAISETQQGLRTEAFF. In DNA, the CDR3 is TGTGCCATCAGTGAAACGCAACAGGGTTTGAGGACTGAAGCTTTCTTT.

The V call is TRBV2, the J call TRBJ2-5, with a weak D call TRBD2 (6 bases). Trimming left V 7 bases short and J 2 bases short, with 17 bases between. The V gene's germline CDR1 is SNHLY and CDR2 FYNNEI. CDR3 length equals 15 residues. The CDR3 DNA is TGTGCCAGCAAGTCGGGGACTGAGGGACAAGAGACCCAGTACTTC. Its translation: CASKSGTEGQETQYF.

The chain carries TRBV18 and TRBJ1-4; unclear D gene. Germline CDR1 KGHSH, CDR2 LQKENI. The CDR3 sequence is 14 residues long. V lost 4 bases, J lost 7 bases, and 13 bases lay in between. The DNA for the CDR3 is TGTGCCAGCTCACGCAGTGAGGGCGGTGAAAAACTGTTTTTT. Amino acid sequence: CASSRSEGGEKLFF.

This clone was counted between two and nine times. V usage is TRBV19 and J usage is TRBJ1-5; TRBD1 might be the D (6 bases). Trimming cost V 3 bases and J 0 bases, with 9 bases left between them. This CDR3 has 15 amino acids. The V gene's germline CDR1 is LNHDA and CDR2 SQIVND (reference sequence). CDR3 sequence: CASSITGLSNQPQHF. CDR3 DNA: TGTGCCAGTAGTATTACAGGGCTTAGCAATCAGCCCCAGCATTTT.

The CDR3 DNA reads TGTGCCAGCAGTGGACAGGGTAGGGGTGAAAAACTGTTTTTT. Amino acids: CASSGQGRGEKLFF. This rearrangement joins TRBV2 to TRBJ1-4; 7 bases line up with TRBD1. This CDR3 is built from 14 residues. CDR1 SNHLY and CDR2 FYNNEI come from the germline V gene. V lost 4 bases to trimming and J lost 7 bases; unmatched junction nucleotides: 6.